This TCR beta chain was captured by sequencing in a study of blood T cells in healthy people across ages. Isolation of PBMCs gave at least 6.5 million cells per sample. The authors ran a second PCR of 7 to 11 cycles using a sample-barcoded 5' primer and a J-beta primer mix. A single record per CDR3 protein comes from TCRdb applying MiXCR to the 5' RACE reads. The sample has some 1,500,000 distinct CDR3 sequences; approximately 43% are singletons. Germline CDR1 is SGHNT and CDR2 is YENEEA. The CDR3 covers 17 residues. V lost 0 bases to trimming and J lost 5 bases, with 17 bases between them. The genes are TRBV11-3 and TRBJ2-4; tentative D call: TRBD1 (7 bases). Sequenced sample: blood. The sequence derives from a woman between 18 and 30 years old in good health. The CDR3: CASSLDLGGSGENIQYF. CDR3 DNA sequence: TGTGCCAGCAGCTTAGATTTAGGGGGCTCGGGAGAAAACATTCAGTACTTC.